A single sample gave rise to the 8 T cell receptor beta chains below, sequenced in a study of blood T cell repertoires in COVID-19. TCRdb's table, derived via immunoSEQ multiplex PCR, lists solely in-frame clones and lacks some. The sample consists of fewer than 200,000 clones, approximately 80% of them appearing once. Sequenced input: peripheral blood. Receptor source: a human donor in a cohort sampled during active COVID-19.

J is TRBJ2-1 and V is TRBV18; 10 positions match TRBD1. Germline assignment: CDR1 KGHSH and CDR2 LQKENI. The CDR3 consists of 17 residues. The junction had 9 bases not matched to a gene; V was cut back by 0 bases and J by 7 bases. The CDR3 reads CASSPPPDRGLTNEQFF. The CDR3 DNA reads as TGTGCCAGCTCACCACCCCCCGACAGGGGGCTTACTAATGAGCAGTTCTTC. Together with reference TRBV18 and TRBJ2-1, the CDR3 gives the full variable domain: NAGVMQNPRHLVRRRGQEARLRCSPMKGHSHVYWYRQLPEEGLKFMVYLQKENIIDESGMPKERFSAEFPKEGPSILRIQQVVRGDSAAYFCASSPPPDRGLTNEQFFGPGTRLTVL.

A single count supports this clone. The CDR3 nucleotides are TGTGCCAGCAGTGAAGTTGCGGGGAACACTGAAGCTTTCTTT. It translates to CASSEVAGNTEAFF. The V gene is TRBV2, the J gene TRBJ1-1; D is unclear. Germline V gives CDR1 SNHLY, CDR2 FYNNEI. The V gene lost 1 base and the J gene lost 1 base, with 7 bases spanning the gap. This CDR3 has 14 amino acids.

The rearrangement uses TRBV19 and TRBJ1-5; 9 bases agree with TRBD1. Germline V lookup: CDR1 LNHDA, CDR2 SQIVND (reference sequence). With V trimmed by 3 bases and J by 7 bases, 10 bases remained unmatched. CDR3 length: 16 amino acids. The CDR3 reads CASSIEGQGHRQPQHF. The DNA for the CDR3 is TGTGCCAGTAGTATTGAGGGACAGGGCCACAGGCAGCCCCAGCATTTT.

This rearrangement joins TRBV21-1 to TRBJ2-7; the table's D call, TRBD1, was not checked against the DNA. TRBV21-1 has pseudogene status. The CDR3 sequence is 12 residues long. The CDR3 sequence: CAPDRVSYEQYF. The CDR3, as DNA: TGTGCTCCGGACAGGGTCTCCTACGAGCAGTACTTC.

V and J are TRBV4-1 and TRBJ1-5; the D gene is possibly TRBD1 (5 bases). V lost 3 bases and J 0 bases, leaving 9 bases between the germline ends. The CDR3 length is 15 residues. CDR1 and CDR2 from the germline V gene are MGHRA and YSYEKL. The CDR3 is CASSQTEISNQPQHF. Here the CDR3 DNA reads TGCGCCAGCAGCCAGACAGAAATTAGCAATCAGCCCCAGCATTTT.

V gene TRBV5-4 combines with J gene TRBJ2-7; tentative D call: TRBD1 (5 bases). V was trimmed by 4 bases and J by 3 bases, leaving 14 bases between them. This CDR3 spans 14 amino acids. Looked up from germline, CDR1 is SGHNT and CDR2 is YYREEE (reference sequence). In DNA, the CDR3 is TGTGCCAGCAGCCACACAGGAGCAATCTACGAGCAGTACTTC. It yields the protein CASSHTGAIYEQYF.

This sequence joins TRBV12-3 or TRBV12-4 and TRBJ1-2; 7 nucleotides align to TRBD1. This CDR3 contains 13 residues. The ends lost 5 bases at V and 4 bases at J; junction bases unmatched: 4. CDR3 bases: TGTGCCAGCAGTGACAGGGCGGCCTATGGCTACACCTTC. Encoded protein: CASSDRAAYGYTF.

The CDR3 DNA is TGTGCCAGCCGTAGGGCGCAGGGTTCGCCCCAGCATTTT. Its protein product is CASRRAQGSPQHF. V and J are TRBV27 and TRBJ1-5, with a possible D match to TRBD1 (5 bases). The V end was cut by 8 bases, the J end by 9 bases, with 17 bases between. Germline V lookup: CDR1 MNHEY, CDR2 SMNVEV (reference sequence). The CDR3 is 13 residues long.